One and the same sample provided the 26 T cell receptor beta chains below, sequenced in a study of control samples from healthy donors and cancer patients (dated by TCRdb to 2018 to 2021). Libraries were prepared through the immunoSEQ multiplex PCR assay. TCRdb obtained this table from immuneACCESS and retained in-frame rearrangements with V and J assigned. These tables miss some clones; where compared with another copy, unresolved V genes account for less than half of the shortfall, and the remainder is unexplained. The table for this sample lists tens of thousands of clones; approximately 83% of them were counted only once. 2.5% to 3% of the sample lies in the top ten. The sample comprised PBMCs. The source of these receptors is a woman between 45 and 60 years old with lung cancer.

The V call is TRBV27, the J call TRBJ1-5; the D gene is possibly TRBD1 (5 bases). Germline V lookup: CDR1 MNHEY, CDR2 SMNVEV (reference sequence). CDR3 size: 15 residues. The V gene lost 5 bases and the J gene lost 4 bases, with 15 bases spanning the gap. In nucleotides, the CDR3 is TGTGCCAGCAGTCCCGGGGCGGCTAGGAATCAGCCCCAGCATTTT. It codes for CASSPGAARNQPQHF.

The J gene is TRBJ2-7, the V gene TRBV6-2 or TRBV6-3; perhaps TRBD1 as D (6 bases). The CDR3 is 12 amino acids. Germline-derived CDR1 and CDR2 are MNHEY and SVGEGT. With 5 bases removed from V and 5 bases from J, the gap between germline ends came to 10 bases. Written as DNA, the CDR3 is TGTGCCAGCAGTCCGGACAGTAACGAGCAGTACTTC. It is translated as CASSPDSNEQYF.

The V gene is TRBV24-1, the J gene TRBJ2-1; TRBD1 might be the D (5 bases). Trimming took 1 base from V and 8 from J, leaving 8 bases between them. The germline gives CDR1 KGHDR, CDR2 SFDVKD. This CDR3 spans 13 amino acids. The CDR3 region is CATSDFQGHEQFF. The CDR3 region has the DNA TGTGCCACCAGTGATTTCCAGGGTCATGAGCAGTTCTTC.

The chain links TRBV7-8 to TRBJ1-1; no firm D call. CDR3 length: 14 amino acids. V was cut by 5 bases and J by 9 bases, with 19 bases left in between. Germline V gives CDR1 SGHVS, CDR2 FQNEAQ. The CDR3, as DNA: TGTGCCAGCAGCCCTGGGCGACTCACCCTGAAAGCTTTCTTT. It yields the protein CASSPGRLTLKAFF.

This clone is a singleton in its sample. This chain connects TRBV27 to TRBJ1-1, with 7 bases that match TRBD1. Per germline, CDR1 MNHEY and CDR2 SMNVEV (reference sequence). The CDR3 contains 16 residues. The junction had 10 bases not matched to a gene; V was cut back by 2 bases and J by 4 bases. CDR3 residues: CASSLDFDRVGTEAFF. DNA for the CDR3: TGTGCCAGCAGTTTAGACTTCGACAGGGTAGGCACTGAAGCTTTCTTT.

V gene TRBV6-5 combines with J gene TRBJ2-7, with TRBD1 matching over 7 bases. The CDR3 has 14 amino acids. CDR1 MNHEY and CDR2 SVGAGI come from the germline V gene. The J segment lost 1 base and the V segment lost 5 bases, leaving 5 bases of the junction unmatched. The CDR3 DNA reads TGTGCCAGCAGTCGACAGGGAAGATCCTACGAGCAGTACTTC. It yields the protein CASSRQGRSYEQYF.

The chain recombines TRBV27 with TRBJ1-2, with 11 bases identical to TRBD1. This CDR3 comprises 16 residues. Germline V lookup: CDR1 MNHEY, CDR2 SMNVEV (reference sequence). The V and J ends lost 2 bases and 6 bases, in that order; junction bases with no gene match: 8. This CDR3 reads CASSLSRTGGGNGYTF. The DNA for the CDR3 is TGTGCCAGCAGTTTAAGTCGGACAGGGGGCGGGAATGGCTACACCTTC.

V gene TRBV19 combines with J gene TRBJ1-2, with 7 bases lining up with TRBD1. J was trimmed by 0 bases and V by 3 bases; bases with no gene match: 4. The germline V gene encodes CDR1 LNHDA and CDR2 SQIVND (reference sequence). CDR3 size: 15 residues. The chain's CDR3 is CASSIETGSNYGYTF. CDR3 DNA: TGTGCCAGTAGTATTGAGACAGGGTCTAACTATGGCTACACCTTC.

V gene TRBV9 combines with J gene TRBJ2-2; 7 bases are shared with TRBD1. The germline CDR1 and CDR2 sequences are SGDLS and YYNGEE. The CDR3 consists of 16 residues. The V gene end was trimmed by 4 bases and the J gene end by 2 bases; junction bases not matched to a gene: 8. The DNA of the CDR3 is TGTGCCAGCAGCCTTAGGGGACAGCAAAACACCGGGGAGCTGTTTTTT. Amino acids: CASSLRGQQNTGELFF.

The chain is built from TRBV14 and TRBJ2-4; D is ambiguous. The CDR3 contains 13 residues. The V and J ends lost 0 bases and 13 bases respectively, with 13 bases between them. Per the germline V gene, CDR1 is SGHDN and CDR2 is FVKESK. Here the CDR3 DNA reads TGTGCCAGCAGCCAAGATCGAGGAAGAGGCCAGTACTTC. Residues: CASSQDRGRGQYF. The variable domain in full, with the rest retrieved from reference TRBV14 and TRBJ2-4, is EAGVTQFPSHSVIEKGQTVTLRCDPISGHDNLYWYRRVMGKEIKFLLHFVKESKQDESGMPNNRFLAERTGGTYSTLKVQPAELEDSGVYFCASSQDRGRGQYFGAGTRLSVL.

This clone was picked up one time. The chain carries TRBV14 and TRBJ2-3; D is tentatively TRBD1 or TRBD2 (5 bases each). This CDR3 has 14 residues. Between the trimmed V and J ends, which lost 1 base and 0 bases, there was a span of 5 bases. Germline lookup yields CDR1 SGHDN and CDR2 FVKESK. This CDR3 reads CASSQGDSTDTQYF. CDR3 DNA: TGTGCCAGCAGCCAAGGGGACAGCACAGATACGCAGTATTTT.

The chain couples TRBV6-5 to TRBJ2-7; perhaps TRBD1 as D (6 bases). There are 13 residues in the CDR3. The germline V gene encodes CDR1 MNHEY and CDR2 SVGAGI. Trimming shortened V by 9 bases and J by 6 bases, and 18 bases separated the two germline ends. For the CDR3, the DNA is TGTGCCAGTAGATTAAACGACAGGCGCGAGCAGTACTTC. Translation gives CASRLNDRREQYF.

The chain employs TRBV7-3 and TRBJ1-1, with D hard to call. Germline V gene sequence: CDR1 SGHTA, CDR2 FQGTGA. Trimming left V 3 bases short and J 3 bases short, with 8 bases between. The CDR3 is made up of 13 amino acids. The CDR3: CASSFQEDTEAFF. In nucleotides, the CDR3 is TGTGCCAGCAGCTTTCAGGAAGACACTGAAGCTTTCTTT.

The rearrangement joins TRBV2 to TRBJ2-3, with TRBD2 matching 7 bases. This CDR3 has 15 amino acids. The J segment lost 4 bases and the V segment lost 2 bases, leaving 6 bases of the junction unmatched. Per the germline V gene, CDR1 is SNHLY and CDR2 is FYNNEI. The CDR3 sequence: CASSETRGGADTQYF. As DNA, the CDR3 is TGTGCCAGCAGTGAAACCCGCGGGGGTGCAGATACGCAGTATTTT.

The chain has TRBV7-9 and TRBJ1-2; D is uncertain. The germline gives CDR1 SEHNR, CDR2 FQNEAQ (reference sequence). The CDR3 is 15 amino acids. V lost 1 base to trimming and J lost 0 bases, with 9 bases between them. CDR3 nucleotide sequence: TGTGCCAGCAGCTTAGTGAAGGCCGCTAACTATGGCTACACCTTC. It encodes CASSLVKAANYGYTF.

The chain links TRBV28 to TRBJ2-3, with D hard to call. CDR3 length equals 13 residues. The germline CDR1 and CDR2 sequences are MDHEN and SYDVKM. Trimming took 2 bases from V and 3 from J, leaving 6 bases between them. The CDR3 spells CASSLDGTDTQYF. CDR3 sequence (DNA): TGTGCCAGCAGTTTAGATGGTACAGATACGCAGTATTTT. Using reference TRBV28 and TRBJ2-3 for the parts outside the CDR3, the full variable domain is DVKVTQSSRYLVKRTGEKVFLECVQDMDHENMFWYRQDPGLGLRLIYFSYDVKMKEKGDIPEGYSVSREKKERFSLILESASTNQTSMYLCASSLDGTDTQYFGPGTRLTVL.

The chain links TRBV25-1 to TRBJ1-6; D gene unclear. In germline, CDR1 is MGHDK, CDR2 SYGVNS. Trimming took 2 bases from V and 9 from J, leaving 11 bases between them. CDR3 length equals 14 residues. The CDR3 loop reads CASSERRNGSPLHF. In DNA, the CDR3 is TGTGCCAGCAGTGAACGCCGGAACGGTTCACCCCTCCACTTT.

The CDR3 DNA sequence: TGTGCCAGCAGTGTTGCCGGGACCCTAGGCTTTACCGGGGAGCTGTTTTTT. Amino acids: CASSVAGTLGFTGELFF. The chain carries TRBV28 and TRBJ2-2; D is possibly TRBD1 or TRBD2 (5 bases each). Germline CDR1 and CDR2: MDHEN and SYDVKM. V lost 5 bases and J lost 5, with 21 bases in between. CDR3 length: 17 residues.

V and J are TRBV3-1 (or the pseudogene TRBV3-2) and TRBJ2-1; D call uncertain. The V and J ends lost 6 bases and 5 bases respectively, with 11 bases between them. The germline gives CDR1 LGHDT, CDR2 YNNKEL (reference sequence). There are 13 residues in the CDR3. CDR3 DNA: TGTGCCAGCAGAGGTTTCGGTGACAATGAGCAGTTCTTC. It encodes CASRGFGDNEQFF.

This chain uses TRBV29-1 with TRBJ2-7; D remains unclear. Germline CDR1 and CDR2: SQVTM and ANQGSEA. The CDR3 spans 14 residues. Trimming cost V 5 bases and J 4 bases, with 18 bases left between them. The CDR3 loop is CSVRALDNNYEQYF. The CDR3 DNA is TGCAGCGTTCGAGCTCTCGACAATAATTACGAGCAGTACTTC.

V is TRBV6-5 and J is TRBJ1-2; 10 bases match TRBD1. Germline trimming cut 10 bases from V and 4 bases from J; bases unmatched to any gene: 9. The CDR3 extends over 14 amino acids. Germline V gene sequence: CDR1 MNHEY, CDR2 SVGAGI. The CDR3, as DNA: TGTGCCACCGGGGACAGGGGACTCTTCTATGGCTACACCTTC. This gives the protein CATGDRGLFYGYTF.

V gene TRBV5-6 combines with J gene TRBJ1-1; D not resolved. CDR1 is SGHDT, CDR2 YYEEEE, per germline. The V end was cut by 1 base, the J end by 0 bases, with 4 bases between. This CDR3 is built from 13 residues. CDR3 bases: TGTGCCAGCAGCTTGATGGTGAACACTGAAGCTTTCTTT. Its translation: CASSLMVNTEAFF.

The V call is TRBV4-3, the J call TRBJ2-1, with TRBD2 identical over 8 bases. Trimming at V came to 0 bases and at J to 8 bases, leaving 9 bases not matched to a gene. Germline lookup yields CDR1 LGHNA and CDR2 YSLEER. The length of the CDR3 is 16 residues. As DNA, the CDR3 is TGCGCCAGCAGCCAAGATAGGGGCGGGGGGTCCTATGAGCAGTTCTTC. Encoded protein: CASSQDRGGGSYEQFF.

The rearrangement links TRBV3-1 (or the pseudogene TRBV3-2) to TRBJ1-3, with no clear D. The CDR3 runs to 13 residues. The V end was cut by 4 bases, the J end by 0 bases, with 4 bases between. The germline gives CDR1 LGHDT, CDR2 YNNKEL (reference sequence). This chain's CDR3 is CASSPSSGNTIYF. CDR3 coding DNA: TGTGCCAGCAGCCCGTCCTCTGGAAACACCATATATTTT.

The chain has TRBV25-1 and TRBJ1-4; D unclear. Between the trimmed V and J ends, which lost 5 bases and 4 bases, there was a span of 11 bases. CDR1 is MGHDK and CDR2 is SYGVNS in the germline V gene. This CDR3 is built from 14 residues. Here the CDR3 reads CASSHEGINEKLFF. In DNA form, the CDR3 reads TGTGCCAGCAGTCATGAAGGGATTAATGAAAAACTGTTTTTT.

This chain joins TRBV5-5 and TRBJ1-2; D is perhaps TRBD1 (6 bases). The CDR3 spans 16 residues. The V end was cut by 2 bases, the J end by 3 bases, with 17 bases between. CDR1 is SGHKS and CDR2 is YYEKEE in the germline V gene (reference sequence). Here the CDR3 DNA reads TGTGCCAGCAGCTTTACGGGCAGGGGCGAGTACTATGGCTACACCTTC. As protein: CASSFTGRGEYYGYTF.